Sequencing of this T cell receptor (beta chain) was carried out in a study of CD8 T cells in ankylosing spondylitis. Whole-study results and caveats: Peripheral blood samples showed relatively rare disease-linked clones, and these clones were CD8+. Enrichment of disease-linked clones was reportedly significant in matched ankylosing spondylitis synovial fluid. Previous work reported some of these motif variants in the synovial fluid and blood of reactive arthritis. A motif in TCR beta, a set of under ten highly homologous variants, appeared characteristic of ankylosing spondylitis blood.

Trimming took 2 bases from V and 10 from J, leaving 13 bases between them. Germline-derived CDR1 and CDR2 are SGDLS and YYNGEE. The CDR3 spans 14 residues. This clonotype was observed many times. Its antigen is currently unknown. By quantitative 5'-RACE with molecular barcodes, the TCR beta libraries were made. In TCRdb, the 5' RACE reads were re-called with MiXCR into one record per CDR3 protein. The sample contains under 250,000 distinct CDR3 sequences, 7% to 8% of which appear only once. V and J are TRBV9 and TRBJ1-6, with D possibly TRBD1 on 6 matching bases. Input material: blood, either unsorted or a sorted T cell fraction (not recorded which). The TCR comes from a male donor with ankylosing spondylitis. The CDR3 DNA is TGTGCCAGCAGCGTTGCAGGGGACCGATCACCCCTCCACTTT. Translating gives CASSVAGDRSPLHF.